Below are 22 T cell receptor beta chains sequenced from a single sample in a study of T-cell memory formation after mild COVID-19. Each CDR3 protein gets one entry after TCRdb re-called the 5' RACE reads with MiXCR. The sample has more than 300,000 distinct CDR3 sequences; around 20% are singletons. Material for sequencing was PBMCs or a T cell subset sorted from them (not recorded which). The receptors were sampled from a man younger than 30 who had mild COVID-19 (a few samples of this study predate the infection). Cell type and time point are not known.

In its sample, this clonotype was seen many times. The chain uses TRBV15 and TRBJ2-5, with D tentatively TRBD2 (5 bases). CDR3 size: 16 residues. The germline V and J ends were trimmed by 0 bases and 0 bases, with 11 bases remaining between them. Per the germline V gene, CDR1 is LNHNV and CDR2 is YYDKDF (reference sequence). CDR3 nucleotide sequence: TGTGCCACCAGCAGAGATGGTGGGCGGGACCAAGAGACCCAGTACTTC. It specifies CATSRDGGRDQETQYF.

The chain links TRBV20-1 to TRBJ1-2, with TRBD1 matching over 8 bases. The CDR3 is 14 residues long. CDR1 DFQATT and CDR2 SNEGSKA come from the germline V gene (reference sequence). Germline trimming cut 0 bases from V and 7 bases from J; bases unmatched to any gene: 7. CDR3 DNA sequence: TGCAGTGCTAGAGATCGACAGGGGTATGGTGGCTACACCTTC. It specifies CSARDRQGYGGYTF.

The chain links TRBV29-1 to TRBJ2-3, with a tentative D call TRBD2 (6 bases). There are 14 residues in the CDR3. V was clipped by 6 bases and J by 3 bases, with 16 bases between them. Germline CDR1 and CDR2: SQVTM and ANQGSEA. The CDR3, as DNA: TGCAGCGTCCTTTTGGGGGGTGGGACAGATACGCAGTATTTT. The encoded protein is CSVLLGGGTDTQYF.

The chain employs TRBV4-1 and TRBJ2-7; 7 bases fit TRBD2. The CDR3 is 14 residues long. In germline, CDR1 is MGHRA, CDR2 YSYEKL. Unmatched junction bases numbered 1, after V lost 0 bases and J lost 2 bases. For the CDR3, the DNA is TGCGCCAGCAGCCAAGAAGCGGGACCCTACGAGCAGTACTTC. It encodes CASSQEAGPYEQYF.

The V call is TRBV20-1, the J call TRBJ1-3; D uncertain. V gave up 5 bases and J gave up 5 bases, with 28 bases separating them. The CDR3 covers 18 residues. The V gene's germline CDR1 is DFQATT and CDR2 SNEGSKA (reference sequence). CDR3 nucleotides: TGCAGTGCTGCCTTTACAGCCCTTGGATGGGGATGGAGAAACACCATATATTTT. Encoded protein: CSAAFTALGWGWRNTIYF.

The V gene is TRBV7-2, the J gene TRBJ1-3; D call uncertain. Trimming took 6 bases from V and 1 from J, leaving 13 bases between them. This CDR3 is built from 15 residues. Germline-derived CDR1 and CDR2 are SGHTA and FQGNSA. The chain's CDR3 is CASSSAGESGNTIYF. The CDR3 region has the DNA TGTGCCAGCAGTTCTGCTGGAGAATCTGGAAACACCATATATTTT.

Only a few counts were recorded for this clonotype. This chain connects TRBV6-5 to TRBJ2-7; 10 bases agree with TRBD2. CDR1 is MNHEY and CDR2 is SVGAGI in the germline V gene. After removal of 2 bases from V and 2 bases from J, the junction contained 3 bases not matched to a gene. The CDR3 is 15 residues long. Written as DNA, the CDR3 is TGTGCCAGCAGTTACGGCCTAGCGGGGGCCTACGAGCAGTACTTC. This codes for CASSYGLAGAYEQYF.

The rearrangement uses TRBV4-1 and TRBJ2-1; a possible D gene is TRBD2 (5 bases). Germline CDR1 MGHRA, CDR2 YSYEKL. V lost 1 base and J lost 16, with 11 bases in between. The CDR3 covers 11 residues. In DNA, the CDR3 is TGCGCCAGCAGCCAAGCGGGGATACAATTCTTC. The encoded protein is CASSQAGIQFF.

This clonotype has ten or more counts. V is TRBV7-2 and J is TRBJ2-1; D perhaps matches TRBD2 (6 bases). This CDR3 is 14 amino acids long. The germline gives CDR1 SGHTA, CDR2 FQGNSA. The V gene lost 8 bases and the J gene lost 7 bases, with 18 bases spanning the gap. The DNA of the CDR3 is TGTGCCAGCCGTCAGGGACTGGAGGGGAATGAGCAGTTCTTC. Residues: CASRQGLEGNEQFF.

This clonotype was recorded many times. This chain links TRBV27 with TRBJ1-2; D is unclear. With 3 bases removed from V and 5 bases from J, the gap between germline ends came to 10 bases. Germline-derived CDR1 and CDR2 are MNHEY and SMNVEV (reference sequence). The CDR3 runs to 13 residues. The CDR3 nucleotides are TGTGCCAGCAGTTTGACCGGACTGTATGGCTACACCTTC. Protein product: CASSLTGLYGYTF.

The CDR3 is CSAKGGANYGYTF. The CDR3 nucleotides are TGCAGTGCTAAGGGGGGAGCTAACTATGGCTACACCTTC. V usage is TRBV20-1 and J usage is TRBJ1-2; a possible D gene is TRBD1 (6 bases). The ends were cut back, 4 bases at V and 0 bases at J, with 9 bases in the middle. Germline values: CDR1 DFQATT, CDR2 SNEGSKA (reference sequence). The CDR3 totals 13 residues.

This sequence joins TRBV11-2 and TRBJ2-1; 9 nucleotides align to TRBD1. Trimming at V came to 2 bases and at J to 8 bases, leaving 13 bases not matched to a gene. The CDR3 has 17 amino acids. CDR1 SGHAT and CDR2 FQNNGV come from the germline V gene. CDR3 in amino acids: CASSLKIPGQGSDEQFF. The CDR3 DNA reads TGTGCCAGCAGCTTAAAAATTCCGGGACAGGGTTCTGATGAGCAGTTCTTC.

This chain connects TRBV11-2 to TRBJ2-3, with TRBD2 identical over 12 bases. This CDR3 has 15 residues. Trimming cost V 4 bases and J 4 bases; bases outside gene matches: 3. Per the germline V gene, CDR1 is SGHAT and CDR2 is FQNNGV. CDR3 protein: CASSWTSGAADTQYF. Written as DNA, the CDR3 is TGTGCCAGCAGCTGGACTAGCGGGGCTGCAGATACGCAGTATTTT.

The V gene is TRBV7-2, the J gene TRBJ2-1; D is uncertain. This CDR3 region has 11 residues. V lost 7 bases to trimming and J lost 4 bases, with 5 bases between them. Germline V gene data show CDR1 as SGHTA and CDR2 as FQGNSA. DNA for the CDR3: TGTGCCAGCACCGTATACAATGAGCAGTTCTTC. Its protein is CASTVYNEQFF.

This chain joins TRBV7-9 and TRBJ1-5; no definite D call. The V and J ends lost 1 base and 2 bases respectively, with 9 bases between them. Per the germline V gene, CDR1 is SEHNR and CDR2 is FQNEAQ (reference sequence). This CDR3 has 15 residues. CDR3 sequence reads: CASSLGEAGNQPQHF. Written as DNA, the CDR3 is TGTGCCAGCAGCTTAGGGGAGGCGGGCAATCAGCCCCAGCATTTT.

This clonotype was seen a handful of times. The gene calls are TRBV28 and TRBJ2-7; D might be TRBD1 (6 bases). Trimming removed 6 bases at V and 3 bases at J, with 18 bases between. CDR3 length equals 15 residues. Germline V gene lookup returns CDR1 MDHEN and CDR2 SYDVKM. The CDR3, as DNA: TGTGCCAGCAGAAACTACCAGGGGACCCTCTACGAGCAGTACTTC. Its protein product is CASRNYQGTLYEQYF.

This clonotype was picked up a small number of times. The CDR3 loop reads CAINAGGFSGNTIYF. The CDR3 region has the DNA TGTGCCATCAATGCCGGAGGGTTCTCTGGAAACACCATATATTTT. The chain links TRBV10-3 to TRBJ1-3, with D uncertain. This CDR3 region has 15 residues. The germline gives CDR1 ENHRY, CDR2 SYGVKD. The ends were cut back, 7 bases at V and 0 bases at J, with 13 bases in the middle.

The chain uses TRBV24-1 and TRBJ1-2; perhaps TRBD1 as D (5 bases). The CDR3 spans 16 residues. Germline-derived CDR1 and CDR2 are KGHDR and SFDVKD. Trimming stripped 4 bases from V and 4 bases from J, with 18 bases between. CDR3 sequence: CATSEYYKGKGYGYTF. Written as DNA, the CDR3 is TGTGCCACCAGTGAGTACTACAAGGGGAAGGGCTATGGCTACACCTTC.

This clonotype was counted a few times. The chain combines TRBV7-6 with TRBJ2-5, with 12 bases aligning to TRBD2. CDR1 is SGHVS, CDR2 FNYEAQ, per germline. The CDR3 runs to 15 residues. V was pared by 7 bases and J by 4 bases, with 7 bases of the junction left unmatched. CDR3 amino acids: CASTASGGASETQYF. The DNA for the CDR3 is TGTGCCAGCACGGCTAGCGGGGGGGCCTCAGAGACCCAGTACTTC.

This clonotype was found a few times. CDR3 amino acids: CASSLGGQPYEQYF. DNA for the CDR3: TGTGCCAGCAGCTTAGGAGGACAGCCCTACGAGCAGTACTTC. The rearrangement links TRBV7-6 to TRBJ2-7, with a possible D match to TRBD1 (6 bases). The V gene's germline CDR1 is SGHVS and CDR2 FNYEAQ. V was pared by 1 base and J by 2 bases, with 9 bases between. The CDR3 has 14 residues.

The gene calls are TRBV7-9 and TRBJ1-5, with D unclear. Germline CDR1 is SEHNR and CDR2 is FQNEAQ (reference sequence). V gave up 8 bases and J gave up 9 bases, with 11 bases separating them. The CDR3 is 11 residues long. This chain's CDR3 is CASGYMWPQHF. DNA for the CDR3: TGTGCCAGCGGCTATATGTGGCCCCAGCATTTT.

This clonotype has only a few counts. The chain is built from TRBV6-5 and TRBJ2-5, with 7 bases matching TRBD1. Losses at the gene ends were 7 bases for V and 1 base for J; bases not matched to a gene: 9. CDR3 length equals 15 residues. Germline CDR1 MNHEY, CDR2 SVGAGI. DNA of the CDR3: TGTGCCAGCACCGTACAGGGGCTGGGCCAAGAGACCCAGTACTTC. Translated, it gives CASTVQGLGQETQYF.